The sequence of this T cell receptor (beta chain) was determined in a study of cytomegalovirus exposure and HLA in healthy donors. Study conclusions and caveats: By a later analysis, the bulk of CMV-associated TCR beta chains appeared HLA-restricted. When analyzed later, a missense DCLRE1C variant was found to be linked to TCR beta V- and J-gene trimming.

Concerning this clone: The target antigen is unknown.

The PCR used 60 Vbeta and 13 Jbeta primers. Using immunoSEQ multiplex PCR, the repertoire was profiled, and TCRdb retains in-frame clones only, with some absent. The data contain fewer than 200,000 clones, 82% of them seen just once; the ten biggest clones take up roughly 10%. Sample: PBMCs. The sequence came from a man aged 45-65 years in good health and CMV-seropositive.

DNA of the CDR3: TGTGCCAGCACCTTTAGGGGGGAGACCCAGTACTTC. Amino acid sequence: CASTFRGETQYF. This chain connects TRBV7-2 to TRBJ2-5; D is perhaps TRBD1 (6 bases). Between the trimmed V and J ends, which lost 7 bases and 5 bases, there was a span of 11 bases. Germline V gene sequence: CDR1 SGHTA, CDR2 FQGNSA. The CDR3 is 12 amino acids.